Presented here are 10 T cell receptor beta chains from one specimen sequenced in a study of shared clonotypes between healthy human individuals. TCRdb's copy holds only in-frame clones and misses some; the assay was immunoSEQ multiplex PCR. The top ten clones hold roughly 1.5% of a sample with about 1 million clones, more than 65% of them seen once. Specimen: memory CD4+ T cells sorted from blood. Subset meaning: CD45RA-negative fraction. The receptors were sampled from a man aged 18 to 30 in good health.

This chain links TRBV7-9 with TRBJ2-4, with D possibly TRBD1 on 6 matching bases. V lost 4 bases and J 3 bases, leaving 16 bases between the germline ends. CDR3 size: 16 residues. Germline CDR1 reads SEHNR; CDR2 reads FQNEAQ (reference sequence). The CDR3 nucleotides are TGTGCCAGCAGCTACTACACTCCGGGACACAAAAACATTCAGTACTTC. This codes for CASSYYTPGHKNIQYF.

The rearrangement links TRBV9 to TRBJ1-1, with no clear D. The CDR3 has 14 amino acids. CDR1 is SGDLS and CDR2 is YYNGEE in the germline V gene. V was cut by 2 bases and J by 8 bases, with 16 bases left in between. The CDR3 DNA reads TGTGCCAGCAGCGTGGATCATCGGACGGCGGAAGCTTTCTTT. Amino acid sequence: CASSVDHRTAEAFF. Full variable domain (missing parts from reference TRBV9 and TRBJ1-1): DSGVTQTPKHLITATGQRVTLRCSPRSGDLSVYWYQQSLDQGLQFLIQYYNGEERAKGNILERFSAQQFPDLHSELNLSSLELGDSALYFCASSVDHRTAEAFFGQGTRLTVV.

The chain has TRBV11-2 and TRBJ2-7; possible D gene TRBD1, 5 bases. The CDR3 loop spans 13 amino acids. The germline CDR1 and CDR2 sequences are SGHAT and FQNNGV. Trimming stripped 2 bases from V and 6 bases from J, with 11 bases between. The CDR3, as DNA: TGTGCCAGCAGCTTATCAGGGAAGGGCGAGCAGTACTTC. It specifies CASSLSGKGEQYF.

Concerning this clone: One base away lies a much larger clone, so this may be a sequencing read error. The chain combines TRBV5-4 with TRBJ1-1; unclear D gene. The CDR3 runs 13 residues. Germline assignment: CDR1 SGHNT and CDR2 YYREEE (reference sequence). V lost 0 bases and J 1 base, leaving 4 bases between the germline ends. The CDR3 protein is CASSLERNTEAFF. DNA of the CDR3: TGTGCCAGCAGCTTGGAAAGGAACACTGAAGCTTTCTTT.

CDR3 nucleotides: TGTGCCAGCACCGCCTCGGTAGTGTACGAGCAGTACTTC. It codes for CASTASVVYEQYF. V gene TRBV6-1 combines with J gene TRBJ2-7; D gene ambiguous. The CDR3 totals 13 residues. Trimming removed 7 bases from V and 4 bases from J, with 14 bases in between. Germline V CDR1 and CDR2: MNHNS, SASEGT.

This chain uses TRBV11-2 with TRBJ1-4; TRBD1 might be the D (5 bases). In germline, CDR1 is SGHAT, CDR2 FQNNGV. The V end lost 5 bases, the J end lost 8 bases, and 12 bases lay between the germline ends. There are 13 residues in the CDR3. Here the CDR3 reads CASSARVGEKLFF. The CDR3 DNA is TGTGCCAGCAGCGCCAGGGTGGGGGAAAAACTGTTTTTT.

The chain combines TRBV5-1 with TRBJ2-2, with D perhaps TRBD1 (5 bases). The CDR3 consists of 15 residues. V was clipped by 0 bases and J by 4 bases, with 10 bases between them. Germline V gives CDR1 SGHRS, CDR2 YFSETQ. CDR3 loop: CASSLEGSSTGELFF. The CDR3 bases are TGCGCCAGCAGCTTGGAGGGGTCGAGCACCGGGGAGCTGTTTTTT.

V gene TRBV29-1 combines with J gene TRBJ2-5; maybe TRBD1 (6 bases). Germline CDR1 and CDR2: SQVTM and ANQGSEA. V dropped 4 bases and J dropped 5 bases, with 17 bases sitting between them. This CDR3 is 14 amino acids long. The CDR3 spells CSVAGQGLRETQYF. The CDR3, as DNA: TGCAGCGTTGCTGGGCAGGGGCTGAGGGAGACCCAGTACTTC.

V gene TRBV2 combines with J gene TRBJ2-3; D not certain. Germline V gene sequence: CDR1 SNHLY, CDR2 FYNNEI. Trimming pared 2 bases from V and 2 bases from J, leaving 8 bases between. This CDR3 is built from 14 residues. CDR3 nucleotides: TGTGCCAGCAGTGAAAGCCAGGTCACAGATACGCAGTATTTT. Protein sequence: CASSESQVTDTQYF.

The chain links TRBV5-1 to TRBJ2-1; the D gene could be TRBD1 or TRBD2 (5 bases each). The length of the CDR3 is 15 residues. Looked up from germline, CDR1 is SGHRS and CDR2 is YFSETQ. Trimming removed 7 bases at V and 0 bases at J, with 14 bases between. CDR3 nucleotide sequence: TGCGCCAGCCAGGGTGGGACGAGCTCCTACAATGAGCAGTTCTTC. Its protein product is CASQGGTSSYNEQFF. The full variable domain, rest sourced from reference TRBV5-1 and TRBJ2-1, is KAGVTQTPRYLIKTRGQQVTLSCSPISGHRSVSWYQQTPGQGLQFLFEYFSETQRNKGNFPGRFSGRQFSNSRSEMNVSTLELGDSALYLCASQGGTSSYNEQFFGPGTRLTVL.